Each of the 18 T cell receptor beta chains below was sequenced from the same sample in a study of identifying expanded T cells in peripheral blood. Clones were read by immunoSEQ multiplex PCR, and TCRdb kept only the in-frame ones, dropping some. The sample lists 90,000 to 100,000 clones; roughly 90% were seen once. Sample: blood. The receptors come from a person aged 18-70 years in good health.

The chain links TRBV5-1 to TRBJ2-3; the D gene is possibly TRBD2 (6 bases). Looked up from germline, CDR1 is SGHRS and CDR2 is YFSETQ. With 0 bases removed from V and 2 bases from J, the gap between germline ends came to 7 bases. The CDR3 covers 14 residues. This CDR3 is CASSLGEDTDTQYF. CDR3 coding DNA: TGCGCCAGCAGCTTGGGGGAGGACACAGATACGCAGTATTTT. Drawing the rest from reference TRBV5-1 and TRBJ2-3, the complete variable domain is KAGVTQTPRYLIKTRGQQVTLSCSPISGHRSVSWYQQTPGQGLQFLFEYFSETQRNKGNFPGRFSGRQFSNSRSEMNVSTLELGDSALYLCASSLGEDTDTQYFGPGTRLTVL.

The V call is TRBV19, the J call TRBJ2-4; D is perhaps TRBD1 or TRBD2 (5 bases each). This CDR3 contains 19 residues. V was trimmed by 0 bases and J by 2 bases, leaving 20 bases between them. CDR1 LNHDA and CDR2 SQIVND come from the germline V gene (reference sequence). The CDR3 DNA follows: TGTGCCAGTAGTATAGAAGCCGGGGCGATATTGATAACCAAAAACATTCAGTACTTC. Its protein is CASSIEAGAILITKNIQYF.

Here the CDR3 reads CASSLNSPLGGELFF. The CDR3 nucleotides read TGTGCCAGCAGTTTAAACTCCCCTTTAGGAGGGGAGCTGTTTTTT. The rearrangement links TRBV27 to TRBJ2-2; D is uncertain. The germline gives CDR1 MNHEY, CDR2 SMNVEV (reference sequence). The CDR3 covers 15 residues. V was shortened by 2 bases and J by 8 bases, with 15 bases between the two germline ends.

The chain combines TRBV14 with TRBJ2-7, with 9 bases fitting TRBD1. The CDR3 runs 16 residues. V trimming: 3 bases; J trimming: 2 bases; junction bases outside the gene matches: 8. Per the germline V gene, CDR1 is SGHDN and CDR2 is FVKESK. The chain's CDR3 is CASSHLGDRDPYEQYF. In nucleotides, the CDR3 is TGTGCCAGCAGCCATCTTGGGGACAGGGACCCCTACGAGCAGTACTTC.

The chain has TRBV10-3 and TRBJ1-2; 8 bases agree with TRBD1. Per germline, CDR1 ENHRY and CDR2 SYGVKD. The CDR3 sequence is 14 residues long. Germline trimming cut 3 bases from V and 6 bases from J; bases unmatched to any gene: 6. CDR3: CAISDPGQANGYTF. In DNA form, the CDR3 reads TGTGCCATCAGTGACCCGGGACAGGCCAATGGCTACACCTTC.

This clone was detected only a few times. V is TRBV6-6 and J is TRBJ2-2; possibly TRBD2 for D (5 bases). The germline V gene has CDR1 MNHNY and CDR2 SVGAGI (reference sequence). The CDR3 has 14 amino acids. Trimming took 5 bases from V and 1 from J, leaving 8 bases between them. CDR3 amino acids: CASSVSENTGELFF. DNA for the CDR3: TGTGCCAGCAGTGTTAGCGAGAACACCGGGGAGCTGTTTTTT.

This chain uses TRBV5-1 with TRBJ1-1, with unresolved D. Trimming removed 10 bases from V and 6 bases from J, with 13 bases in between. Germline values: CDR1 SGHRS, CDR2 YFSETQ. This CDR3 contains 11 residues. This CDR3 reads CAVYGHAEAFF. The CDR3 nucleotides read TGCGCCGTATATGGTCACGCTGAAGCTTTCTTT.

J is TRBJ2-7 and V is TRBV27; 11 positions match TRBD2. The CDR3 is made up of 16 amino acids. J was trimmed by 3 bases and V by 6 bases; bases with no gene match: 10. Germline assignment: CDR1 MNHEY and CDR2 SMNVEV (reference sequence). CDR3 sequence reads: CASRLAGEGAGYEQYF. The CDR3 DNA follows: TGTGCCAGCAGACTAGCGGGAGAGGGGGCGGGCTACGAGCAGTACTTC.

The sample holds one count of this clone. The chain carries TRBV29-1 and TRBJ2-7; TRBD1 is a possible D gene (6 bases). This CDR3 contains 12 residues. CDR1 is SQVTM and CDR2 is ANQGSEA in the germline V gene. Trimming left V 5 bases short and J 4 bases short, with 12 bases between. CDR3 nucleotides: TGCAGCGTTCGAAGGGGGACGTACGAGCAGTACTTC. It specifies CSVRRGTYEQYF.

The CDR3 region is CSVEGPGQGFEQYF. The CDR3 coding sequence is TGCAGCGTTGAAGGCCCGGGACAGGGATTCGAGCAGTACTTC. The chain couples TRBV29-1 to TRBJ2-7; TRBD1 matches at 9 bases. Germline CDR1 and CDR2: SQVTM and ANQGSEA. The CDR3 length is 14 residues. V shed 1 base, J shed 6 bases, and the junction held 7 bases outside the gene matches.

This chain links TRBV5-4 with TRBJ2-7; 10 bases align to TRBD1. V lost 3 bases, J lost 2 bases, and 2 bases stayed unmatched. The CDR3 is made up of 14 amino acids. Germline V gene data show CDR1 as SGHNT and CDR2 as YYREEE (reference sequence). CDR3 residues: CASSWDRGTYEQYF. CDR3 coding DNA: TGTGCCAGCAGCTGGGACAGGGGTACCTACGAGCAGTACTTC.

CDR3 amino acids: CASSFSYEQYF. The CDR3 DNA reads TGTGCCAGCAGCTTCTCCTACGAGCAGTACTTC. The rearrangement links TRBV11-2 to TRBJ2-7; no definite D call. Germline values: CDR1 SGHAT, CDR2 FQNNGV. The CDR3 extends over 11 amino acids. V was trimmed by 3 bases and J by 0 bases, leaving 0 bases between them.

The rearrangement links TRBV7-8 to TRBJ1-2, with 8 bases aligning to TRBD1. Germline trimming cut 4 bases from V and 0 bases from J; bases unmatched to any gene: 7. The CDR3 extends over 16 amino acids. Germline CDR1 and CDR2: SGHVS and FQNEAQ. The CDR3 region is CASSSIRTGTNYGYTF. The CDR3 region has the DNA TGTGCCAGCAGCTCTATAAGGACAGGGACTAACTATGGCTACACCTTC.

The chain has TRBV2 and TRBJ2-5; TRBD1 matches 11 bases. Germline assignment: CDR1 SNHLY and CDR2 FYNNEI. This CDR3 has 14 residues. Unmatched junction bases numbered 7, after V lost 8 bases and J lost 5 bases. CDR3 region: CASGDRGRRETQYF. The CDR3 DNA reads as TGTGCCAGCGGGGACAGGGGGAGGAGGGAGACCCAGTACTTC.

The rearrangement links TRBV11-2 to TRBJ2-2, with D perhaps matching TRBD2 (5 bases). Germline CDR1 SGHAT, CDR2 FQNNGV. With 3 bases removed from V and 1 base from J, the gap between germline ends came to 12 bases. This CDR3 is built from 16 residues. CDR3 loop: CASSFRGGWNTGELFF. The CDR3 nucleotides are TGTGCCAGCAGCTTTAGAGGAGGCTGGAACACCGGGGAGCTGTTTTTT.

This clone has more than one count but fewer than ten. The chain uses TRBV5-1 and TRBJ1-5; 9 bases are shared with TRBD1. Germline lookup yields CDR1 SGHRS and CDR2 YFSETQ. The CDR3 spans 15 residues. V trimming: 0 bases; J trimming: 2 bases; junction bases outside the gene matches: 0. DNA of the CDR3: TGCGCCAGCAGCTTGGGGACAGGGGGCAATCAGCCCCAGCATTTT. It encodes CASSLGTGGNQPQHF.

The rearrangement links TRBV7-9 to TRBJ1-2, with D tentatively TRBD1 (6 bases). CDR3 size: 13 residues. Per the germline V gene, CDR1 is SEHNR and CDR2 is FQNEAQ (reference sequence). Deletions cut 7 bases from V and 8 bases from J, with 17 bases between. CDR3 nucleotide sequence: TGTGCCAGCACCACTGCGGGGGCAAAGGGCTACACCTTC. It translates to CASTTAGAKGYTF.

This chain uses TRBV9 with TRBJ2-3; weak D call: TRBD1 (5 bases). The length of the CDR3 is 14 residues. The germline V and J ends were trimmed by 0 bases and 3 bases, with 8 bases remaining between them. Germline CDR1 reads SGDLS; CDR2 reads YYNGEE. CDR3 DNA: TGTGCCAGCAGCGTAGGCAGGGTAACAGATACGCAGTATTTT. Translated, it gives CASSVGRVTDTQYF.